Listed below are T cell receptor beta chains from one sample, sequenced in a study of cytomegalovirus exposure and HLA in healthy donors. The assay was immunoSEQ multiplex PCR, and TCRdb's table has in-frame clones only and misses some. The sample consists of 55,000 to 85,000 clones, approximately 75% of them appearing once. The sequencing sample was made of PBMCs. These receptors all stem from a woman in her forties in good health and CMV-seropositive. Each CDR3 is given with its conserved first and last residue.

V gene | CDR3 protein
TRBV7-8 | CASSPWLAGFTDTQYF
TRBV1 | CTRRTTFSGNTIYF
TRBV5-1 | CASSLEVDNGYTF
TRBV30 | CAWSVVRVTSTDTQYF
TRBV5-1 | CASSVGTMNEQFF
TRBV5-1 | CASSLALAGNYGYTF
TRBV5-1 | CASSLSGDSYNEQFF
TRBV5-4 | CASSLEGVALTYGYTF
TRBV18 | CASSPNGGSNTGELFF
TRBV7-9 | CASRLAQGAGGYTF
TRBV7-8 | CASSPHRVLAKNIQYF
TRBV5-1 | CASRYATSGGAGEQFF
TRBV2 | CASRGQRDSPLHF
TRBV25-1 | CASSKTGWTEAFF
TRBV7-3 | CASSAGRPDTGELFF
TRBV29-1 | CSAQRGGNTGELFF
TRBV2 | CASSEYAGASEAFF
TRBV4-1 | CASSQVAANQPQHF
TRBV6-6 | CASSVGGPATNEKLFF
TRBV14 | CASSQDRTGRSYGYTF
TRBV5-8 | CASSLRGISYEQYF
TRBV6-5 | CASSRTGDGYTF
TRBV7-3 | CASSLNPSSTDTQYF
TRBV6-5 | CASVGGPRPQHF
TRBV4-2 | CASSQLPGRTVTNYGYTF
TRBV11-3 | CASSLEGGAGNEQFF
TRBV6-4 | CASSDSAGGTGELFF
TRBV5-1 | CASSLEGIGGYTF
TRBV19 | CASRTGDRATEAFF
TRBV11-3 | CASSLVADTQYF
TRBV9 | CASSLGQRGSSYEQYF
TRBV9 | CASSSGDGPYEQYF
TRBV5-1 | CASSSYTSYAGELFF
TRBV7-9 | CSSRFRGGDYTF
TRBV7-9 | CASSPRGGGNTGELFF
TRBV6-1 | CASRAGGAVYGYTF
TRBV7-3 | CASSLTAGETQYF
TRBV27 | CASSLRTGIANQPQHF
TRBV2 | CASSPILSGEEKLFF
TRBV19 | CASSIVPGHEQYF
TRBV9 | CASNGGLGGANVLTF
TRBV25-1 | CASSLSPDTQYF
TRBV5-1 | CASSQETGVEEKLFF
TRBV9 | CASSAGLASNTGELFF
TRBV6-6 | CASSYSQGSGETQYF
TRBV6-5 | CASSYKGAFGNTIYF
TRBV15 | CATSRERTFQETQYF
TRBV18 | CASSPEGINEKLFF
TRBV9 | CASSGGLGTSLTTDTQYF
TRBV6-5 | CASCFRSAGLDTQYF
TRBV7-6 | CASSLRGSSNEQFF
TRBV5-1 | CASSLLSGGGTGELFF
TRBV6-5 | CASSYSTSGGSTEQYF
TRBV2 | CASSRRGSDYGYTF
TRBV12-5 | CASGPTERGAGELFF
TRBV5-4 | CASYIMGQVRGGGAFF
TRBV7-3 | CASSTRAQETQYF
TRBV18 | CASSLEGWRPNTGELFF
TRBV14 | CASSPEDRDNEQFF